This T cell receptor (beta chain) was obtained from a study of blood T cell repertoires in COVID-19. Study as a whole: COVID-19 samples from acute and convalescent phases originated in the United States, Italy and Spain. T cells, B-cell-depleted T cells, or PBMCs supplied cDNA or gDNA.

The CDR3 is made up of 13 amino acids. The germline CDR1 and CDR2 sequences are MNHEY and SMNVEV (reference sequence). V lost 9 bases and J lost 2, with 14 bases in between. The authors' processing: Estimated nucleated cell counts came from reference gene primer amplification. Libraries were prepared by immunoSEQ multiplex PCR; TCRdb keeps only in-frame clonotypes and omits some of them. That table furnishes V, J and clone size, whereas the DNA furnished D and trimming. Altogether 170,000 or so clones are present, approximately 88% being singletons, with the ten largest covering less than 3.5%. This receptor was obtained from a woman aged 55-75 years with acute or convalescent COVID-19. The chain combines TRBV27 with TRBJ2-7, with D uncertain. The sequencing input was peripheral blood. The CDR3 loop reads CASPGLEPYEQYF. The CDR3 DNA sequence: TGTGCCAGTCCCGGTCTAGAGCCCTACGAGCAGTACTTC.